This T cell receptor beta chain is from a study of T-cell reconstitution after alpha-beta-depleted transplantation in children. In regard to this clonotype: Its target is unknown.

TCRbeta library construction was performed incorporating unique molecular identifiers. TCRdb re-derived calls from the PCR reads in MiXCR, one entry per CDR3 protein. This repertoire shows about 350,000 distinct CDR3 sequences, around 15% found once; its top ten account for around 41%. The study, taken as a whole, reports: At the one-year point after transplant, T-cell counts and TCRbeta diversity were found to come mostly from T cells that had been newly produced. Where alpha-beta T cells came from about two months after transplant was reportedly several hundred expanded graft clones.

The CDR3 is 16 residues long. V was clipped by 2 bases and J by 5 bases; unmatched bases: 5. CDR1 is MNHEY and CDR2 is SVGEGT in the germline V gene. This receptor was identified in a male patient between 2 and 9 years old who had a stem cell transplant for acute lymphoblastic leukemia, so the T cells may come from the graft donor. The chain couples TRBV6-2 or TRBV6-3 to TRBJ2-1; 11 bases map to TRBD2. The sequenced sample was PBMCs, mostly from graft donor cells, obtained 360 days after TCRalphabeta/CD19-depleted stem cell transplant. The DNA of the CDR3 is TGTGCCAGCAGTTACGGGGGACTAGCGGAAAACAATGAGCAGTTCTTC. Translating it yields CASSYGGLAENNEQFF.